Below, 24 T cell receptor beta chains from the same sample are listed, as sequenced in a study of blood T cell repertoires in COVID-19. Only in-frame clones appear in the TCRdb table, and some are missing; sequencing was by immunoSEQ multiplex PCR. Here the sample spans roughly 150,000 clones, about nine tenths being singletons. Sequencing used peripheral blood. The receptors derive from a woman between 65 and 79 years old with acute or convalescent COVID-19.

This clone was recorded only once. The chain combines TRBV30 with TRBJ1-4; 7 bases are a match to TRBD1. Trimming at V came to 1 base and at J to 8 bases, leaving 4 bases not matched to a gene. Germline assignment: CDR1 GTSNPN and CDR2 SVGIG (reference sequence). The CDR3 extends over 13 amino acids. Here the CDR3 reads CAWSGSRGEKLFF. In DNA form, the CDR3 reads TGTGCCTGGAGTGGGTCCAGGGGGGAAAAACTGTTTTTT.

CDR3 in DNA: TGTGCCAGCAGCCGCGCAGGGGGCACGAACACTGAAGCTTTCTTT. Amino acids: CASSRAGGTNTEAFF. The chain combines TRBV6-6 with TRBJ1-1; 8 bases agree with TRBD1. J gave up 1 base and V 6 bases, and 7 bases lay outside the gene matches. Germline V gene data show CDR1 as MNHNY and CDR2 as SVGAGI (reference sequence). This CDR3 has 15 residues.

The chain has TRBV28 and TRBJ1-1; 8 bases match TRBD1. Trimming at V came to 3 bases and at J to 9 bases, leaving 3 bases not matched to a gene. This CDR3 has 12 amino acids. Germline CDR1 MDHEN, CDR2 SYDVKM. In nucleotides, the CDR3 is TGTGCCAGCAGTTTGGACAGGGTAAAAGCTTTCTTT. It encodes CASSLDRVKAFF.

DNA of the CDR3: TGTGCCAGCAGCTCCCCAGGACAGGGACAATATGGCTACACCTTC. As protein: CASSSPGQGQYGYTF. The genes are TRBV7-2 and TRBJ1-2; TRBD1 agrees at 8 bases. Trimming took 4 bases from V and 5 from J; bases not matched to a gene: 9. The CDR3 totals 15 residues. In germline, CDR1 is SGHTA, CDR2 FQGNSA. Complete variable domain (other parts from reference TRBV7-2 and TRBJ1-2): GAGVSQSPSNKVTEKGKDVELRCDPISGHTALYWYRQSLGQGLEFLIYFQGNSAPDKSGLPSDRFSAERTGGSVSTLTIQRTQQEDSAVYLCASSSPGQGQYGYTFGSGTRLTVV.

The rearrangement joins TRBV6-5 to TRBJ1-1, with a tentative D call TRBD1 (6 bases). This CDR3 region has 13 residues. The V gene lost 5 bases and the J gene lost 10 bases, with 17 bases spanning the gap. The V gene's germline CDR1 is MNHEY and CDR2 SVGAGI. The CDR3 reads CASSPKQGSPAFF. CDR3 bases: TGTGCCAGCAGTCCTAAACAGGGATCCCCAGCTTTCTTT.

This chain links TRBV6-1 with TRBJ1-2, with D possibly being TRBD1 (6 bases). CDR3 size: 12 residues. Germline values: CDR1 MNHNS, CDR2 SASEGT. V dropped 2 bases and J dropped 6 bases, with 7 bases sitting between them. In DNA, the CDR3 is TGTGCCAGCAGTGAACAGGGGCATGGCTACACCTTC. Translated: CASSEQGHGYTF.

This clone was seen once. This chain uses TRBV27 with TRBJ2-1, with 10 positions matching TRBD2. V lost 3 bases, J lost 6 bases, and 2 bases stayed unmatched. The CDR3 loop spans 14 amino acids. Looked up from germline, CDR1 is MNHEY and CDR2 is SMNVEV (reference sequence). The CDR3 sequence is CASSFLAGVNEQFF. The DNA of the CDR3 is TGTGCCAGCAGTTTCCTAGCGGGGGTCAATGAGCAGTTCTTC.

The gene calls are TRBV27 and TRBJ2-3, with 7 bases fitting TRBD1. CDR3 length: 13 residues. The germline V gene encodes CDR1 MNHEY and CDR2 SMNVEV (reference sequence). The trim removed 5 bases at V and 7 bases at J, leaving 6 bases unmatched. The DNA of the CDR3 is TGTGCCAGCAGTATCCTCAGGGGGAATACGCAGTATTTT. Translation gives CASSILRGNTQYF.

In its sample, this clone was seen once. V and J are TRBV19 and TRBJ2-1; 10 nucleotides align to TRBD2. V shed 6 bases, J shed 4 bases, and the junction held 9 bases outside the gene matches. The germline V gene has CDR1 LNHDA and CDR2 SQIVND (reference sequence). This CDR3 is built from 16 residues. Here the CDR3 DNA reads TGTGCCAGTAGAAAAACACTAGCGGGGAGTTACAATGAGCAGTTCTTC. Amino acids: CASRKTLAGSYNEQFF.

This sequence joins TRBV11-2 and TRBJ2-2; 8 bases match TRBD1. Per germline, CDR1 SGHAT and CDR2 FQNNGV. This CDR3 has 16 residues. The V gene end was trimmed by 4 bases and the J gene end by 5 bases; junction bases not matched to a gene: 9. The CDR3 loop is CASSSQGALGTGELFF. In nucleotides, the CDR3 is TGTGCCAGCAGCTCTCAGGGGGCTCTAGGTACCGGGGAGCTGTTTTTT.

The chain couples TRBV10-2 to TRBJ1-5; no clear D. Per germline, CDR1 WSHSY and CDR2 SAAADI. The V gene lost 7 bases and the J gene lost 6 bases, with 16 bases spanning the gap. This CDR3 has 14 amino acids. As DNA, the CDR3 is TGCGCCAGCACCGACCCGGGGATCGGTCAGCCCCAGCATTTT. The encoded protein is CASTDPGIGQPQHF.

The CDR3 coding sequence is TGCGCCAGCAGTTCCGCCGACAGGAGGCAAGAGACCCAGTACTTC. Protein: CASSSADRRQETQYF. This chain connects TRBV5-1 to TRBJ2-5; a weak D match, TRBD1 (6 bases). This CDR3 spans 15 amino acids. Germline CDR1 SGHRS, CDR2 YFSETQ. V gave up 5 bases and J gave up 2 bases, with 16 bases separating them.

The chain has TRBV6-5 and TRBJ1-2; maybe TRBD1 (6 bases). The CDR3 covers 14 residues. Trimming left V 8 bases short and J 7 bases short, with 20 bases between. Germline-derived CDR1 and CDR2 are MNHEY and SVGAGI. CDR3 region: CASRFDGGATGYTF. The CDR3 DNA reads TGTGCCAGCCGATTTGATGGGGGGGCTACTGGCTACACCTTC.

This chain connects TRBV30 to TRBJ2-2; D may be TRBD2 (5 bases). Trimming shortened V by 7 bases and J by 6 bases, and 18 bases separated the two germline ends. CDR1 and CDR2 from the germline V gene are GTSNPN and SVGIG (reference sequence). CDR3 length: 14 amino acids. The CDR3 sequence: CASDRRGSAGELFF. The CDR3 DNA is TGTGCCTCCGACCGGCGAGGGTCGGCCGGGGAGCTGTTTTTT.

This rearrangement joins TRBV20-1 to TRBJ1-6; 7 bases line up with TRBD1. The CDR3 consists of 17 residues. CDR1 DFQATT and CDR2 SNEGSKA come from the germline V gene (reference sequence). The J segment lost 0 bases and the V segment lost 3 bases, leaving 8 bases of the junction unmatched. CDR3 DNA: TGCAGTGCTAGTGGGACAGAAGAGAGCTCCTATAATTCACCCCTCCACTTT. Protein sequence: CSASGTEESSYNSPLHF.

The chain recombines TRBV2 with TRBJ2-4; TRBD1 might be the D (6 bases). Germline V gene sequence: CDR1 SNHLY, CDR2 FYNNEI. The CDR3 runs 12 residues. The V gene lost 8 bases and the J gene lost 6 bases, with 11 bases spanning the gap. CDR3 amino acids: CASAGTPNIQYF. The CDR3 DNA is TGTGCCAGCGCCGGGACACCAAACATTCAGTACTTC.

The chain employs TRBV9 and TRBJ2-7; perhaps TRBD2 as D (6 bases). This CDR3 spans 16 amino acids. Germline CDR1 reads SGDLS; CDR2 reads YYNGEE. The V and J ends lost 0 bases and 2 bases respectively, with 15 bases between them. CDR3 amino acids: CASSVANWRGAYEQYV. The CDR3 DNA is TGTGCCAGCAGCGTAGCTAATTGGAGGGGAGCCTACGAGCAGTACGTC.

The chain joins TRBV9 to TRBJ2-5; perhaps TRBD1 as D (7 bases). The V gene's germline CDR1 is SGDLS and CDR2 YYNGEE. V lost 0 bases and J 4 bases, leaving 13 bases between the germline ends. The CDR3 spans 15 residues. The CDR3 protein is CASSVAGGGVETQYF. The CDR3, as DNA: TGTGCCAGCAGCGTAGCTGGAGGGGGCGTAGAGACCCAGTACTTC.

The chain uses TRBV2 and TRBJ2-1; TRBD1 aligns across 8 bases. CDR3 length equals 15 residues. The trim removed 4 bases at V and 9 bases at J, leaving 11 bases unmatched. The germline V gene has CDR1 SNHLY and CDR2 FYNNEI. CDR3 loop: CASSGTDRAGGEQFF. The CDR3 nucleotides read TGTGCCAGCAGTGGCACGGACAGGGCAGGGGGTGAGCAGTTCTTC.

Only a few counts were recorded for this clone. The chain couples TRBV3-1 (or the pseudogene TRBV3-2) to TRBJ1-2, with a possible D match to TRBD1 (6 bases). Trimming removed 4 bases from V and 4 bases from J, with 16 bases in between. CDR1 is LGHDT, CDR2 YNNKEL, per germline (reference sequence). This CDR3 is built from 15 residues. This CDR3 reads CASSLRDTAIYGYTF. CDR3 coding DNA: TGTGCCAGCAGCCTCCGGGACACGGCAATCTATGGCTACACCTTC.

A few counts support this clone. The chain is built from TRBV5-4 and TRBJ1-6, with 8 nucleotides matching TRBD1. The CDR3 has 14 amino acids. With 5 bases clipped from V and 10 bases from J, the junction kept 8 bases outside the gene matches. CDR1 and CDR2 from the germline V gene are SGHNT and YYREEE (reference sequence). The DNA for the CDR3 is TGTGCCAGCAGGTCGGGACAGGCCTTATCACCCCTCCACTTT. The encoded protein is CASRSGQALSPLHF. Combining the CDR3 with reference TRBV5-4 and TRBJ1-6 gives the whole variable domain ETGVTQSPTHLIKTRGQQVTLRCSSQSGHNTVSWYQQALGQGPQFIFQYYREEENGRGNFPPRFSGLQFPNYSSELNVNALELDDSALYLCASRSGQALSPLHFGNGTRLTVT.

The J gene is TRBJ1-1, the V gene TRBV7-8; no definite D call. V dropped 0 bases and J dropped 1 base, with 9 bases sitting between them. Germline V gene sequence: CDR1 SGHVS, CDR2 FQNEAQ. This CDR3 region has 15 residues. The CDR3 is CASSLARGGNTEAFF. The CDR3 DNA is TGTGCCAGCAGCTTAGCGCGGGGTGGGAACACTGAAGCTTTCTTT.

This rearrangement joins TRBV5-5 to TRBJ2-5, with D tentatively TRBD2 (6 bases). Germline V gene lookup returns CDR1 SGHKS and CDR2 YYEKEE (reference sequence). Trimming removed 4 bases from V and 9 bases from J, with 22 bases in between. CDR3 length: 15 residues. CDR3 nucleotide sequence: TGTGCCAGCAGCCCCCGGACGGACGGGGGATGGGCCCAGTACTTC. Amino acids: CASSPRTDGGWAQYF.

This clone was detected once. The chain combines TRBV7-2 with TRBJ2-7; TRBD2 is a possible D gene (5 bases). The CDR3 covers 13 residues. Germline CDR1 is SGHTA and CDR2 is FQGNSA. V was pared by 5 bases and J by 4 bases, with 12 bases between. The chain's CDR3 is CASSAFGKYEQYF. The CDR3 nucleotides read TGTGCCAGCAGCGCGTTCGGGAAATACGAGCAGTACTTC.